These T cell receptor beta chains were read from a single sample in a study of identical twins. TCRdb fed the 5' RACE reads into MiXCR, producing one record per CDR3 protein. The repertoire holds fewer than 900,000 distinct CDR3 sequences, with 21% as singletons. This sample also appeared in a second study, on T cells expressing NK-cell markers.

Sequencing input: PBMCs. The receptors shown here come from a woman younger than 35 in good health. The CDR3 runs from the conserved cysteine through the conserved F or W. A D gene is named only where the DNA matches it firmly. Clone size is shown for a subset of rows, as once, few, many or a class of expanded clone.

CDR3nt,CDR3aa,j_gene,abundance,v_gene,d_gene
TGCGCCAGCAGTGTGATCTCCGGTGAAAAACTGTTTTTT,CASSVISGEKLFF,TRBJ1-4,many,TRBV4-1,.
TGTGCCATCAGTGAGATCTACGAGCAGTACTTC,CAISEIYEQYF,TRBJ2-7,many,TRBV10-3,.
TGTGCCAGCGGAGACAGGGCCTGGGTTCAGCCCCAGCATTTT,CASGDRAWVQPQHF,TRBJ1-5,.,TRBV3-1,TRBD1
TGTGCCAGCAGCTCTGGGGCCAACGTCCTGACTTTC,CASSSGANVLTF,TRBJ2-6,many,TRBV12-3/TRBV12-4,.
TGTGCCAGCTCACCCGACATATACTACGAGCAGTACTTC,CASSPDIYYEQYF,TRBJ2-7,.,TRBV18,.
TGTGCCAGCAGCTTGCAGAGGGGAGGCGGGGAGACCCAGTACTTC,CASSLQRGGGETQYF,TRBJ2-5,.,TRBV7-2,.
TGCAGTGCTAGAGATCTCTACCTTAGCACAGATACGCAGTATTTT,CSARDLYLSTDTQYF,TRBJ2-3,.,TRBV20-1,.
TGTGCCATCAGGAGGGACAGGCCGAATGAAAAACTGTTTTTT,CAIRRDRPNEKLFF,TRBJ1-4,few,TRBV10-3,TRBD1
TGCGCCAGCAGCCAAGAGACGGGGACAGGGGGGTACGAGCAGTACTTC,CASSQETGTGGYEQYF,TRBJ2-7,many,TRBV4-3,TRBD1
TGCAGTGCTAGCTCTCAGGGTGTTCGATATGGCTACACCTTC,CSASSQGVRYGYTF,TRBJ1-2,few,TRBV20-1,.
TGTGCCAGCGGTCTTTATATATCGGCACAACAAGAGACCCAGTACTTC,CASGLYISAQQETQYF,TRBJ2-5,few,TRBV7-9,.
TGTGCCAGCAGTTACGGACACCCAAGCAATCAGCCCCAGCATTTT,CASSYGHPSNQPQHF,TRBJ1-5,few,TRBV6-5,.
TGTGCCAGCAGTTACTCACGACAGACCTATGGCTACACCTTC,CASSYSRQTYGYTF,TRBJ1-2,many,TRBV6-5,.
TGTGCCACCAGGGGACAGGGACGAAATGAGCAGTTCTTC,CATRGQGRNEQFF,TRBJ2-1,.,TRBV6-2/TRBV6-3,TRBD1
TGCAGTGCTTTACTGGCTAGCGGGGGTAAGGGCGAGCAGTACTTC,CSALLASGGKGEQYF,TRBJ2-7,few,TRBV20-1,TRBD2
TGTGCCAGCAGTACCTCATACGAGCAGTACTTC,CASSTSYEQYF,TRBJ2-7,many,TRBV6-2/TRBV6-3,.
TGTGCCACCAGCAGCCTCGCAGATACGCAGTATTTT,CATSSLADTQYF,TRBJ2-3,few,TRBV15,.
TGTGCCAGCAGCTCACCGGGGACTAGGATTAGTGAGACCCAGTACTTC,CASSSPGTRISETQYF,TRBJ2-5,once,TRBV11-2,TRBD2
TGTGCCAGCAGACGTCAGGAGAACTATGGCTACACCTTC,CASRRQENYGYTF,TRBJ1-2,few,TRBV12-3/TRBV12-4,.
TGTGCCAGCAGATTCGGACAGGGCTCCTACGAGCAGTACTTC,CASRFGQGSYEQYF,TRBJ2-7,.,TRBV6-2/TRBV6-3,TRBD1
TGTGCCAGCGCCCGGGACAGGGACAATCAGCCCCAGCATTTT,CASARDRDNQPQHF,TRBJ1-5,.,TRBV12-3/TRBV12-4,TRBD1
TGTGCCAGCAGCCCTGTGGCGAACATTTATACCTACAATGAGCAGTTCTTC,CASSPVANIYTYNEQFF,TRBJ2-1,.,TRBV9,.
TGTGCCAGCAGCCGAACCGACACAGATACGCAGTATTTT,CASSRTDTDTQYF,TRBJ2-3,few,TRBV12-3/TRBV12-4,.
TGTGCTAGTGGTTTACTCTCTCGGGAGACCCAGTACTTC,CASGLLSRETQYF,TRBJ2-5,.,TRBV12-5,.
TGTGCTAGTGGCCCCAGACTAGCGGGTTCAGGGGGTGAGCAGTTCTTC,CASGPRLAGSGGEQFF,TRBJ2-1,.,TRBV12-5,TRBD2
TGTGCAGCGGGCTTTAGCACAGATACGCAGTATTTT,CAAGFSTDTQYF,TRBJ2-3,few,TRBV13,.
TGTGCCAGCAGCTTTTCGAACGGCTTAGGGGAGACCCAGTACTTC,CASSFSNGLGETQYF,TRBJ2-5,.,TRBV7-2,.
TGTGCCAGCAGCTTCAGGGGAAGAGGGTGGACTGGCTACACCTTC,CASSFRGRGWTGYTF,TRBJ1-2,few,TRBV7-8,.
TGTGCCAGCAGCCAAGAAACCTCACTAGCGGGTAACACAGATACGCAGTATTTT,CASSQETSLAGNTDTQYF,TRBJ2-3,.,TRBV4-2,TRBD2
TGCAGTGCTGAGAGAGGGTCCGATGCAGATACGCAGTATTTT,CSAERGSDADTQYF,TRBJ2-3,few,TRBV20-1,.
TGTGCCATCAAGGCTGGACAGGGCTCCTACGAGCAGTACTTC,CAIKAGQGSYEQYF,TRBJ2-7,many,TRBV10-3,TRBD1
TGTGCCATCAGTTCCAACAATGGGCAGTTCTTC,CAISSNNGQFF,TRBJ2-1,.,TRBV10-3,.
TGTGCCAGCAGCCGCAACGAGGGGGCTGGCTACACCTTC,CASSRNEGAGYTF,TRBJ1-2,many,TRBV12-3/TRBV12-4,TRBD1
TGTGCCAGCAGCTCCACAGGGGGCTACAATCAGCCCCAGCATTTT,CASSSTGGYNQPQHF,TRBJ1-5,.,TRBV7-8,TRBD1
TGCAGCGTCCCCTCCAGGGAGGGCAATGAGCAGTTCTTC,CSVPSREGNEQFF,TRBJ2-1,.,TRBV29-1,TRBD2
TGTGCCGGCGGGACCTACACCGGGGAGCTGTTTTTT,CAGGTYTGELFF,TRBJ2-2,.,TRBV27,.